This T cell receptor (beta chain) was obtained from a study of T cells after yellow fever vaccination. This clonotype occurred many times. The antigen is not known. Study outcomes and limitations: Once the booster was given, most primary-vaccination clones reappeared, at approximately 97% for CD4 and over 85% for CD8.

CDR1 MDHEN and CDR2 SYDVKM come from the germline V gene. V was trimmed by 7 bases and J by 2 bases, leaving 12 bases between them. This CDR3 is 13 amino acids long. One entry per CDR3 protein results from TCRdb running MiXCR on the 5' RACE reads. Counted here are a few hundred thousand distinct CDR3 sequences, about 6.9% occurring once; the ten biggest clones make up about 18%. The chain joins TRBV28 to TRBJ2-7; TRBD2 might be the D (5 bases). The material was PBMCs, obtained roughly seven weeks after the first yellow fever vaccination. The TCR originated in a man aged 18 to 29 who received the YFV17D yellow fever vaccine. The CDR3 DNA reads TGTGCCAGCAATTCGAGGGAACCCTACGAGCAGTACGTC. Translation gives CASNSREPYEQYV.